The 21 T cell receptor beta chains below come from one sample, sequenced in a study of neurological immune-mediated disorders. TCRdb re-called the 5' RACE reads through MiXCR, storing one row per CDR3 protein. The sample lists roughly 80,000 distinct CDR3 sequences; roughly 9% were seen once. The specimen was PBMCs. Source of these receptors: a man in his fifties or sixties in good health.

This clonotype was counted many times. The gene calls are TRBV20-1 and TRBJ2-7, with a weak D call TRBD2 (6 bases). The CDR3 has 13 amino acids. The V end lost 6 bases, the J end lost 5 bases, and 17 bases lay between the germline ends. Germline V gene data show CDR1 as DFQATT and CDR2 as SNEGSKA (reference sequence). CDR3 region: CSAQGPSEDEQYF. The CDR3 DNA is TGCAGTGCCCAAGGGCCTAGCGAAGACGAGCAGTACTTC.

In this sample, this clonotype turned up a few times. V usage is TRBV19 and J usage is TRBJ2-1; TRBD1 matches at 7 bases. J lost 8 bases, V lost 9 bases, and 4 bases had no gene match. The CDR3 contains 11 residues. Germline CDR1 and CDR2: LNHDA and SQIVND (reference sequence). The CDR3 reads CASARGYEQFF. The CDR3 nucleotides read TGTGCCAGCGCCAGGGGGTATGAGCAGTTCTTC.

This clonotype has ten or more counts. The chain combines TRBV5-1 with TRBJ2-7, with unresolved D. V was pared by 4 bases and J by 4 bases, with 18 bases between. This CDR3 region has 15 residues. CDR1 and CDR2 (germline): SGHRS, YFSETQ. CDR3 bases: TGCGCCAGCAGCCGCCGTGGGCCCTCCGCATACGAGCAGTACTTC. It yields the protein CASSRRGPSAYEQYF.

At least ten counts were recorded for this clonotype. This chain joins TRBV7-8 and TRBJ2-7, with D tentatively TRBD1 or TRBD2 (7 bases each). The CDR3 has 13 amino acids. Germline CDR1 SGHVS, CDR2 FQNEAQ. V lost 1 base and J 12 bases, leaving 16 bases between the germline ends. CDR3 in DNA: TGTGCCAGCAGCTTAGGAGGGGAGGGGGCGCCGTACTTC. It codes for CASSLGGEGAPYF.

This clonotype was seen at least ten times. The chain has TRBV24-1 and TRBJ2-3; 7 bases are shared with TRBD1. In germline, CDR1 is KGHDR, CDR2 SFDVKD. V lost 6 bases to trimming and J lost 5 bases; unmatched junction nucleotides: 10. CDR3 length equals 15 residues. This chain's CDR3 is CATSHITGAGDTQYF. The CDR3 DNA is TGTGCCACCAGTCACATAACAGGGGCGGGAGATACGCAGTATTTT.

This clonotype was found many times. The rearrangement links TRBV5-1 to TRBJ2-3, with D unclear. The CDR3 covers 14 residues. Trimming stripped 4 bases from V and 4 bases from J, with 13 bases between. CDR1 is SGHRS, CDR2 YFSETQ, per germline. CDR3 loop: CASSLTSDSDTQYF. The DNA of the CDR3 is TGCGCCAGCAGCCTCACCTCGGATTCAGATACGCAGTATTTT. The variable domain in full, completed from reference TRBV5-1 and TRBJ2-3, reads KAGVTQTPRYLIKTRGQQVTLSCSPISGHRSVSWYQQTPGQGLQFLFEYFSETQRNKGNFPGRFSGRQFSNSRSEMNVSTLELGDSALYLCASSLTSDSDTQYFGPGTRLTVL.

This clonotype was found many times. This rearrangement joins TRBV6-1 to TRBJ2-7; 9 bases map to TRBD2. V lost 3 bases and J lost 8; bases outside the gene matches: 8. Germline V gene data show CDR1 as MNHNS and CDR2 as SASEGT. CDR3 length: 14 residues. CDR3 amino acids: CASSETSGLRQQYF. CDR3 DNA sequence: TGTGCCAGCAGTGAGACTAGCGGACTACGTCAGCAGTACTTC.

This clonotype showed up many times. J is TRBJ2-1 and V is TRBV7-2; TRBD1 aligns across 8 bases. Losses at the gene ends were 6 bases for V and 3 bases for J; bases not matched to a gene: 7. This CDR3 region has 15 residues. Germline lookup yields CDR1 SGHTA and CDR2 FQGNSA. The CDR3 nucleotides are TGTGCCAGCAGTCCCGACAGGGGAAACTACAATGAGCAGTTCTTC. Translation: CASSPDRGNYNEQFF.

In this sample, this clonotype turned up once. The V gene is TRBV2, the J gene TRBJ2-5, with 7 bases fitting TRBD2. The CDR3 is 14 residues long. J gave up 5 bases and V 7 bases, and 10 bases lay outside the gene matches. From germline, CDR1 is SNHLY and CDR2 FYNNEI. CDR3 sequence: CASNQRGGRETQYF. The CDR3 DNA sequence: TGTGCCAGCAACCAGCGGGGCGGACGGGAGACCCAGTACTTC.

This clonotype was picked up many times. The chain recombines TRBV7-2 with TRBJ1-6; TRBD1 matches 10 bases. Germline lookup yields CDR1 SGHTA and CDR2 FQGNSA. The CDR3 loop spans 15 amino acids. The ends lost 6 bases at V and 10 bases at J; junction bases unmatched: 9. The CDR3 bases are TGTGCCAGCAGGATCTCCGGGACAGGGGCCTCACCCCTCCACTTT. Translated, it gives CASRISGTGASPLHF. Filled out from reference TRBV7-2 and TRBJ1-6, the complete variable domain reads GAGVSQSPSNKVTEKGKDVELRCDPISGHTALYWYRQSLGQGLEFLIYFQGNSAPDKSGLPSDRFSAERTGGSVSTLTIQRTQQEDSAVYLCASRISGTGASPLHFGNGTRLTVT.

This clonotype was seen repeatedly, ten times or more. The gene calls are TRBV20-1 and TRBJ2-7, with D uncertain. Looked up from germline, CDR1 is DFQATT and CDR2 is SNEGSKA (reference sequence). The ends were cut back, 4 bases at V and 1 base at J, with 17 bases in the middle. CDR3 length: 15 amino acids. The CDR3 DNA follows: TGCAGTGCTACCCGTGCCAGCGAAGGATCCTACGAGCAGTACTTC. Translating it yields CSATRASEGSYEQYF.

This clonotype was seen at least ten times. The CDR3 sequence is CASSSIDSYYNEQFF. For the CDR3, the DNA is TGTGCCAGCAGCTCTATTGACAGTTACTACAATGAGCAGTTCTTC. The gene calls are TRBV7-2 and TRBJ2-1; D might be TRBD1 (5 bases). This CDR3 has 15 amino acids. V gave up 4 bases and J gave up 3 bases, with 13 bases separating them. CDR1 is SGHTA, CDR2 FQGNSA, per germline.

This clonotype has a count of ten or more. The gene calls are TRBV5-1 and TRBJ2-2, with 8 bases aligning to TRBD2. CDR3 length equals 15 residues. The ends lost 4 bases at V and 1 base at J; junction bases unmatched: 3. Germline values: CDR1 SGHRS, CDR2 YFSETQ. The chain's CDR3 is CASSGSGMNTGELFF. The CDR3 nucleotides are TGCGCCAGCAGCGGTAGCGGGATGAACACCGGGGAGCTGTTTTTT.

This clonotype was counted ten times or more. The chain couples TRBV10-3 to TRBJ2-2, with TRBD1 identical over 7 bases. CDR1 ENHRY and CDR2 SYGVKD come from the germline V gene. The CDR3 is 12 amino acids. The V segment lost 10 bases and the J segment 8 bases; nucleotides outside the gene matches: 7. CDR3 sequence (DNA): TGTGCCAGCCTGACAGGGACGGGGGAGCTGTTTTTT. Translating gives CASLTGTGELFF.

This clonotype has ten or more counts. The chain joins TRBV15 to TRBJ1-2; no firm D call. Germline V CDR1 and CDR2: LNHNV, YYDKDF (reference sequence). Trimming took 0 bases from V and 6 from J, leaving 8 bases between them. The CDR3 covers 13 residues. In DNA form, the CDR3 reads TGTGCCACCAGCAGAGAATCTGGAGATGGCTACACCTTC. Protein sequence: CATSRESGDGYTF.

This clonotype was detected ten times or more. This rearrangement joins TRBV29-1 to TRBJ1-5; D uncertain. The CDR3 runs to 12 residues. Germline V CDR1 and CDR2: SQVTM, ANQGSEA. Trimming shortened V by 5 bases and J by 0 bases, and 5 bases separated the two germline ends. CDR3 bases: TGCAGCGTTCAATCTAGCAATCAGCCCCAGCATTTT. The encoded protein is CSVQSSNQPQHF.

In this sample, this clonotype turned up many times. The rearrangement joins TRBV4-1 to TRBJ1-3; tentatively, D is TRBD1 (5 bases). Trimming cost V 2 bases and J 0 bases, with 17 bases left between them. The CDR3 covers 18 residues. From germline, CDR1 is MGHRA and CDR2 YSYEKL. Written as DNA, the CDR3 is TGCGCCAGCAGCCAAACCCAGGGAGGGGCGAGCTCTGGAAACACCATATATTTT. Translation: CASSQTQGGASSGNTIYF.

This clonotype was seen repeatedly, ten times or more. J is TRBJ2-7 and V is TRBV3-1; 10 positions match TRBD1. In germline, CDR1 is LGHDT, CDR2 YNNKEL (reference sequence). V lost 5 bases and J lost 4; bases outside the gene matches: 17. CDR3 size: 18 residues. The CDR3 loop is CASSSILNRDRGSYEQYF. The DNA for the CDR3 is TGTGCCAGCAGCTCAATATTAAACCGGGACAGGGGTTCATACGAGCAGTACTTC.

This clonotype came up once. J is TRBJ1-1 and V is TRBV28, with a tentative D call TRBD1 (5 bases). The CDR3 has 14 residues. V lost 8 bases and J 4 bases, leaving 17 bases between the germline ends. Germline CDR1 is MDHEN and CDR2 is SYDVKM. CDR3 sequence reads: CASCLNSRGTEAFF. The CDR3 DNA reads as TGTGCCAGCTGTCTGAATTCAAGGGGCACTGAAGCTTTCTTT.

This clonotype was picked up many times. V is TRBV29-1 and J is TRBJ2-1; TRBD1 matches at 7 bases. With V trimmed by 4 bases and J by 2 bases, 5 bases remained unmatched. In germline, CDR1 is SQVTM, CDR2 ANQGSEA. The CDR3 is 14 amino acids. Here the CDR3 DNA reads TGCAGCGTTGTTGGACAGGCAACCTACAATGAGCAGTTCTTC. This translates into CSVVGQATYNEQFF.

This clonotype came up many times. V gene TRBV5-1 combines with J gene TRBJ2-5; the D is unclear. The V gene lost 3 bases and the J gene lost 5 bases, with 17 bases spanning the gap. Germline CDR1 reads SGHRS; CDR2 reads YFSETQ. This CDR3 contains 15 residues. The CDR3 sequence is CASSSSVAGQETQYF. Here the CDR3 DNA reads TGCGCCAGCAGCTCCTCCGTGGCAGGTCAGGAGACCCAGTACTTC. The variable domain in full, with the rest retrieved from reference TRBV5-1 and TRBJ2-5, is KAGVTQTPRYLIKTRGQQVTLSCSPISGHRSVSWYQQTPGQGLQFLFEYFSETQRNKGNFPGRFSGRQFSNSRSEMNVSTLELGDSALYLCASSSSVAGQETQYFGPGTRLLVL.